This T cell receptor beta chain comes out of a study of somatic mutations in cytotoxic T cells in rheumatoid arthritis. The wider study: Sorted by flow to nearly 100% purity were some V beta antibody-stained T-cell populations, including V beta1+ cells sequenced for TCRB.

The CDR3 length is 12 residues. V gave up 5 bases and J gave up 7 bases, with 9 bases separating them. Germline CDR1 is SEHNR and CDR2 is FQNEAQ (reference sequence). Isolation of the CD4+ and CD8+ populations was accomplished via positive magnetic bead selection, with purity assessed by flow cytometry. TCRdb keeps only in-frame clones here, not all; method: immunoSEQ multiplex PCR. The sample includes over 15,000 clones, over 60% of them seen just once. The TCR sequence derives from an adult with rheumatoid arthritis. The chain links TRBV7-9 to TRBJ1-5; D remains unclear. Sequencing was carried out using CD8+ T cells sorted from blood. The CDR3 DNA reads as TGTGCCAGCAGCGAGGAGTGGCAGCCCCAGCATTTT. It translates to CASSEEWQPQHF.